This TCR beta chain was sequenced during a study of blood T cell repertoires in COVID-19 (dated by TCRdb to about 2020). General notes on the study: Collaborator samples came from the United States, Italy and Spain and covered acute and convalescent phases of COVID-19. The dataset comprised deeply sampled blood TCRbeta repertoires from subjects exposed to, actively infected with, or recovered from COVID-19. The samples were drawn from the first 160 participants of the ongoing ImmuneRACE study and from 1,254 subjects provided by 6 global collaborators. The material from the prospective study consisted of cDNA or gDNA derived from T cells, B-cell-depleted T cells, or PBMCs. A freely available public database, intended as a resource for researchers studying the immune response to SARS-CoV-2, is where the repertoires were released. Where available, HLA class I and class II types were obtained from metadata supplied by the sample provider rather than from assay-based typing. The sample metadata nearly always contained a de-identified subject ID, COVID-19 status, age in years and sex. General study outcomes and caveats: Clinical and demographic metadata were provided uncurated, with the amount varying by source and participant.

TCRbeta CDR3 regions were amplified from genomic DNA by means of the immunoSEQ Assay, a bias-controlled multiplex PCR. The original methods were these. Within the assay, amplification of reference gene primers was used to estimate how many nucleated cells each sample contained. To quantify the absolute abundance of each unique TCRbeta CDR3 rearrangement, sequence reads were collapsed and filtered. Productive Simpson clonality was computed per sample as the square root of Simpson's diversity index over productive rearrangements. The immuneACCESS repertoire file appears here via TCRdb, limited to in-frame rearrangements. These files lack a portion of the clones; in checked studies, under half of the deficit traces to unresolved V genes, and the cause of the others is not known. That table is the source of V, J and clone size, and D and trimming were worked out from the DNA. For this sample there are 190,000 or so clones; about 87% appear just once. Roughly 0.85% of the sample comes from the top ten.

V drops 7 bases and J drops 4 bases, leaving 5 bases in between. Taken from the germline V gene (reference sequence), the CDR1 and CDR2 loops are MNHEY and SMNVEV. Inclusive of the bounding cysteine and phenylalanine, the CDR3 is 11 residues long. Only the CDR3 part of the read is kept: 33 bases, read in frame from the first base. Samples from volunteer blood donors who had recovered from COVID-19 were contributed by a second Seattle source. Whole blood was collected in K2EDTA tubes by collaborating institutions according to the institutions' own protocols. For TCRbeta analysis, collaborator samples were shipped as frozen whole blood, as isolated PBMCs, or as DNA extracted from either sample type. Turning to this clone: Its antigen is still unknown. Per-nucleotide qualities are absent, and no much larger clonotype sits a single base away.

The sample consisted of peripheral blood. The rearranged segments are TRBV27 and TRBJ2-1, with the D gene not clear enough to name. The clonotype was recovered from a woman in her late teens or twenties who had recovered from COVID-19. The nucleotide sequence reads as follows: TGTGCCAGCAATCAGTACAATGAGCAGTTCTTC. This yields the protein CASNQYNEQFF.